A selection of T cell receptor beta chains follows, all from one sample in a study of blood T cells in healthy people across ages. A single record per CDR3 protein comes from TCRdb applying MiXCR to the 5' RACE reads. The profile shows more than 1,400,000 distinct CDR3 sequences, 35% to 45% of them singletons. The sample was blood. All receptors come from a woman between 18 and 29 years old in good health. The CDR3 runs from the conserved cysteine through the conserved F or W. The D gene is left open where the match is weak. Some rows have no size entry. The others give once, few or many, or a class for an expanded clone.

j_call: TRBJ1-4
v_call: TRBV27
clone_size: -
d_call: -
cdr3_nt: TGTGCCAGCAGTTTGGTGGCCGGGACAACTAATGAAAAACTGTTTTTT
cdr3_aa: CASSLVAGTTNEKLFF

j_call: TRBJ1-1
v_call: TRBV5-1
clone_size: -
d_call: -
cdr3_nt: TGCGCCAGCAGCGTCGAGGGCTCGAACACTGAAGCTTTCTTT
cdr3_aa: CASSVEGSNTEAFF

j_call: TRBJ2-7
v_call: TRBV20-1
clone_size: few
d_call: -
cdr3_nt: TGCAGTGCTTTCCGGGACCCCGATTCCGAGCAGTACTTC
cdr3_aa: CSAFRDPDSEQYF

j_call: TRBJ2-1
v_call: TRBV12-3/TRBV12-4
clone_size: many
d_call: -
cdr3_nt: TGTGCCAGCAGTTTAGACAGGGCCTTCAATGAGCAGTTCTTC
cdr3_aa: CASSLDRAFNEQFF

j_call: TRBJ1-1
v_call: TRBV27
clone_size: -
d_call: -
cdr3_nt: TGTGCCAGCAGTTTATCGGCAGTACTGAACACTGAAGCTTTCTTT
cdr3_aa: CASSLSAVLNTEAFF

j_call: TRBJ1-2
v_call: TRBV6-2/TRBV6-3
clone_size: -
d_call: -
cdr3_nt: TGTGCCAGCAGTCGGACCCTTAAGGATAGCTATGGCTACACCTTC
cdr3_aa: CASSRTLKDSYGYTF

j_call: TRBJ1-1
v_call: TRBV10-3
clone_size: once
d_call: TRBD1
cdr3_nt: TGTGCCACCAGCGACAGGGGAGTGTCCACTGAAGCTTTCTTT
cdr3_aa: CATSDRGVSTEAFF

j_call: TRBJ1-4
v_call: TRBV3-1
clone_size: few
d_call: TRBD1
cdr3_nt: TGTGCCAGCAGCCAAGGCCTACAGGGGACTGCGCTCGAAAAACTGTTTTTT
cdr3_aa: CASSQGLQGTALEKLFF

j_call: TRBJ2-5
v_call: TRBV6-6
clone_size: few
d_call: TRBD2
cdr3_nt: TGTGCCAGCAGTAGACTAGCGGGGGAGCTGGGCAATGAGCAGTACTTC
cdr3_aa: CASSRLAGELGNEQYF

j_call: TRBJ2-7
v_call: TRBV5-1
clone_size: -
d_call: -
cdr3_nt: TGCGCCAGCAGCTGGGCCGGGCCTCGTACCTACGAGCAGTACTTC
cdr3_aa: CASSWAGPRTYEQYF

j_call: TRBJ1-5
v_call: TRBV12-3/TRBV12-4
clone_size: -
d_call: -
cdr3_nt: TGTGCCAGCAGTGGAAAAATGCCCGGCGGTCAGCCCCAGCATTTT
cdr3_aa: CASSGKMPGGQPQHF

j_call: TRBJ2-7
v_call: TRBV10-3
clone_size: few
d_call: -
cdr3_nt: TGTGCCATCAGTGAGTCGAGTCACGAGCAGTACTTC
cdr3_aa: CAISESSHEQYF

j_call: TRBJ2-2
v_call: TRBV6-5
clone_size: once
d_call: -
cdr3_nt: TGTGCCAGCAGGGAGGGTCGTACCGGGGAGCTGTTTTTT
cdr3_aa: CASREGRTGELFF

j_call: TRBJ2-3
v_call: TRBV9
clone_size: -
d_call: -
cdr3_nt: TGTGCCAGCAGTCCTGCGGTTGGCGCAGATACGCAGTATTTT
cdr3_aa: CASSPAVGADTQYF

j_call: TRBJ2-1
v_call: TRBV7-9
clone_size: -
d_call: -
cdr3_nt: TGTGCCAGCAGCTTGAACAGGGTCTGCAATGAGCAGTTCTTC
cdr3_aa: CASSLNRVCNEQFF

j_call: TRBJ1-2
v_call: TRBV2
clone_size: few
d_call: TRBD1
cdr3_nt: TGTGCCAGCAGTCCAACAGGGGAAGGGGGCTACACCTTC
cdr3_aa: CASSPTGEGGYTF

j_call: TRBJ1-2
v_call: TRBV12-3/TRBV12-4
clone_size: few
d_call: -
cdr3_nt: TGTGCCTCCGAGAGGGGGGGGGATTTGAGAAATGGCTACACCTTC
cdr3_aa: CASERGGDLRNGYTF

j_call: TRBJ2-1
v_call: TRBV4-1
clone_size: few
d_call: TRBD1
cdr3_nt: TGCGCCAGCAGCCAACCGCGGGACAGGGGGAATGAGCAGTTCTTC
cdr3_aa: CASSQPRDRGNEQFF

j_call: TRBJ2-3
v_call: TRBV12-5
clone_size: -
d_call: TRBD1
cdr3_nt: TGTGCTAGTGGTTTCCCGACAGGGGGCTTTGACACAGATACGCAGTATTTT
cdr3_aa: CASGFPTGGFDTDTQYF

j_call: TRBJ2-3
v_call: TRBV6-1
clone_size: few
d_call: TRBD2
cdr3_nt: TGTGCCAGCAGTGAATATGCTAGCGGGGGGGGCAGTACAGATACGCAGTATTTT
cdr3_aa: CASSEYASGGGSTDTQYF

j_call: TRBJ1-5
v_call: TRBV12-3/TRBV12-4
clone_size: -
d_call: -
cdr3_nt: TGTGCCAGCAGTATAAGTACGCCCCAGCATTTT
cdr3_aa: CASSISTPQHF

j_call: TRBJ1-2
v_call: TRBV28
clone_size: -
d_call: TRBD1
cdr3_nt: TGTGCCGGCAGCGTTACAGGGGGCTATGGCTACACCTTC
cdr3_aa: CAGSVTGGYGYTF

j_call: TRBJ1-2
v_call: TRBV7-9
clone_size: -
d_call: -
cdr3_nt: TGTGCCAGCAGCTCCCCCCCCACAGGGAGGGACTATGGCTACACCTTC
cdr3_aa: CASSSPPTGRDYGYTF

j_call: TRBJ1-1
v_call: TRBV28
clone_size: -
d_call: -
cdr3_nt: TGTGCCAGCAGTTTATGGAGGGTAGTGGGCACTGAAGCTTTCTTT
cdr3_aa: CASSLWRVVGTEAFF

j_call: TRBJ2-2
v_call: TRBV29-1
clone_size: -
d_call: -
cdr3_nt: TGCAGCGGCCAGGGGCGCGAAGAGCTGTTTTTT
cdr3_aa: CSGQGREELFF

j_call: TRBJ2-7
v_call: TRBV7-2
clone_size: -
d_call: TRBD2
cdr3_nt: TGTGCCAGCAGCACAAGGACTAGCGGGAGGCACGAGCAGTACTTC
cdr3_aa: CASSTRTSGRHEQYF

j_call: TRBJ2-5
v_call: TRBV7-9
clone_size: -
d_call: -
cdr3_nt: TGTGCCAGCAGCTTAGGCTCCCTAACCCAAGAGACCCAGTACTTC
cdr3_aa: CASSLGSLTQETQYF

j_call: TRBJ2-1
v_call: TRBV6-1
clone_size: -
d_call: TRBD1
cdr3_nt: TGTGCCAGCAGGAGGGACAGGGGGGCACTAGCGTTGTCCTACAATGAGCAGTTCTTC
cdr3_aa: CASRRDRGALALSYNEQFF

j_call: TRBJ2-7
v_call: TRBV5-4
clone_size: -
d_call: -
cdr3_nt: TGTGCCAGCAGCTTGGCCAATGGCGAGCAGTACTTC
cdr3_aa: CASSLANGEQYF

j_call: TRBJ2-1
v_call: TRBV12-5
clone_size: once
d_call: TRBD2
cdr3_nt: TGTGCTAGTGGTTTGGTAGGGCGGGAGGCGCGGTATGAGCAGTTCTTC
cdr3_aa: CASGLVGREARYEQFF

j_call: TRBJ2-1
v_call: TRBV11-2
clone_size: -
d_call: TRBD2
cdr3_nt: TGTGCCAGCAGGGGGGGAGGGGATAACAATGAGCAGTTCTTC
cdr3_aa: CASRGGGDNNEQFF

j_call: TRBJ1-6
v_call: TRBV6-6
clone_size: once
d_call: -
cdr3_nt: TGTGCCAGCAGTTACTCCGGGCTGGAGCAGAATTCACCCCTCCACTTT
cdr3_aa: CASSYSGLEQNSPLHF

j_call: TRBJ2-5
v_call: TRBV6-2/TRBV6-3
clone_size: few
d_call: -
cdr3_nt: TGTGCCAGCAGTAGAGACCTGCACTCAGGGGAGCAGTACTTC
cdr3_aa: CASSRDLHSGEQYF

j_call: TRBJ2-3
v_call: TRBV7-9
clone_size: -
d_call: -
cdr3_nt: TGTGCCAGCAGCTTAGGGGTTCATAGCACAGATACGCAGTATTTT
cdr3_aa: CASSLGVHSTDTQYF

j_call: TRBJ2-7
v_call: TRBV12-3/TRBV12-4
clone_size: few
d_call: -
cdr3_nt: TGTGCCAGCAGTTTACAGCGGTACGAGCAGTACTTC
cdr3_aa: CASSLQRYEQYF

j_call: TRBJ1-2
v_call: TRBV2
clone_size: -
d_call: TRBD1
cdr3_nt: TGTGCCAGCAGCTCCCCTTCGGGACAGGAGTACTATGGCTACACCTTC
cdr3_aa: CASSSPSGQEYYGYTF

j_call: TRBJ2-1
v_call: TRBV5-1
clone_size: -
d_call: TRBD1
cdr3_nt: TGCGCCAGCAGCGCCAACAGGGGTGAGCAGTTCTTC
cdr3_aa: CASSANRGEQFF

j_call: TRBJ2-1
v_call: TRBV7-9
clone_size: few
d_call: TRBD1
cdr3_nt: TGTGCCAGCAGCCAAACGGGACAGGGGTTACACAATGAGCAGTTCTTC
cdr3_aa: CASSQTGQGLHNEQFF

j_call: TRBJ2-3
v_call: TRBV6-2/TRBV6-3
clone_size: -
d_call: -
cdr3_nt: TGTGCCAGCTCTAAAAGCGGCCCCACAGATACGCAGTATTTT
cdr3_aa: CASSKSGPTDTQYF

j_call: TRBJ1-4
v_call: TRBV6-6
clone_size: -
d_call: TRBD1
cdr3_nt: TGTGCCAGCAGCGTCTTGACAGGGGCGACTGAAAAACTGTTTTTT
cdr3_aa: CASSVLTGATEKLFF

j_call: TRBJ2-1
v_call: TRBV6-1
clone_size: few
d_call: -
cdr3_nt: TGTGCCAGCAGTGACAGGGGAGGCAATGAGCAGTTCTTC
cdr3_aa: CASSDRGGNEQFF

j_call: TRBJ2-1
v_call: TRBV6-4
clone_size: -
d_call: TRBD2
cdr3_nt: TGTGCCAGCAGTGACGCCGGGACTAGCGGGTACAATGAGCAGTTCTTC
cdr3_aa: CASSDAGTSGYNEQFF

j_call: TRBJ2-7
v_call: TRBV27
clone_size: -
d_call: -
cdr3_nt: TGTGCCAGCAGACAACCACAGGGCATTAGCTACAATGAGCAGTACTTC
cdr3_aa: CASRQPQGISYNEQYF

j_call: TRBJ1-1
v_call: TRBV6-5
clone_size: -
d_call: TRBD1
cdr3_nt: TGTGCCAGCAGTGCCGGGACAGTGATGGGCACTGAAGCTTTCTTT
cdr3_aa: CASSAGTVMGTEAFF

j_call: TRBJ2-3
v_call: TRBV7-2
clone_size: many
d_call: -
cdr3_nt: TGTGCCAGCAGCCTTCTCGGAGGGGGGGCAGATACGCAGTATTTT
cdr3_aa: CASSLLGGGADTQYF

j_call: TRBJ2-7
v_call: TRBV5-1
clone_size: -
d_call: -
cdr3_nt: TGCGCCAGCAGCTTGGAGCAGGGATTTAACGAGCAGTACTTC
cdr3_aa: CASSLEQGFNEQYF

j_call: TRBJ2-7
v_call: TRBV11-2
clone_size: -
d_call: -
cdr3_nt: TGTGCCAGCAGCCCGGATTCCGCCAGGGTCCCATCCTACGAGCAGTACTTC
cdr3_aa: CASSPDSARVPSYEQYF

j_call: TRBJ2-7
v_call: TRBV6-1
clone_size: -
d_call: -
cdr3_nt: TGTGCCAGCAGTGGCTACCGGGCCTCGGGCTACGAGCAGTACTTC
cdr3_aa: CASSGYRASGYEQYF

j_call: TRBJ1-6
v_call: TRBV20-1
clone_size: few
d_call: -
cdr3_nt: TGCAGTGCTAGCTTCGAGAGCTCCTATAATTCACCCCTCCACTTT
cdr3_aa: CSASFESSYNSPLHF

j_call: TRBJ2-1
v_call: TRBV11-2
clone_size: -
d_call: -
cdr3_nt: TGTGCCAGCAGCTTAGATTCTGTAGGGGACTTATGGTTCTTC
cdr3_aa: CASSLDSVGDLWFF

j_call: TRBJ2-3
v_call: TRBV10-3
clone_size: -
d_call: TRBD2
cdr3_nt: TGTGCCATCAAAGCCCTAGCGGGGGCCGGAGATACGCAGTATTTT
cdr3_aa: CAIKALAGAGDTQYF

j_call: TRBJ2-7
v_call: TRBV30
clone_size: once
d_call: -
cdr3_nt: TGTGCCTGGAGGGGGATGGGATACGAGCAGTACTTC
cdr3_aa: CAWRGMGYEQYF

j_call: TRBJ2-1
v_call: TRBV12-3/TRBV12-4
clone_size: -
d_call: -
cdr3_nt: TGTGCCAGCAGTTTACGGGGAGGTCCTCAGGGCAATGAGCAGTTCTTC
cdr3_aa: CASSLRGGPQGNEQFF

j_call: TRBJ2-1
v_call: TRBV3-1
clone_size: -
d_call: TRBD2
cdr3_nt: TGTGCCAGCAGCCCTCGCAGCAGTTGGGCTAGCGGGGGGGGACACAATGAGCAGTTCTTC
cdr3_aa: CASSPRSSWASGGGHNEQFF

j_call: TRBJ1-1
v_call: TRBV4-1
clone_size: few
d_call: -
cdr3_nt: TGCGCCAGCAGCCAAGAAGTCCGCGGTGAAGCTTTCTTT
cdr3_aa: CASSQEVRGEAFF

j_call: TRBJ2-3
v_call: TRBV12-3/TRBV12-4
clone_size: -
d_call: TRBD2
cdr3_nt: TGTGCCAGCAGCCAAGGACTAGCGGGAGGGCCTGGCACAGATACGCAGTATTTT
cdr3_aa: CASSQGLAGGPGTDTQYF

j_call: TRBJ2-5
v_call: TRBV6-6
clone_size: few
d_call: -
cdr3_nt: TGTGCCAGCAGTTACCCAACTAGGTACTTC
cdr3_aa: CASSYPTRYF

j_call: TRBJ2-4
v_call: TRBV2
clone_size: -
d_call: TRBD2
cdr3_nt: TGTGCCAGCAGACTGTTAACTAGCGGGGGGGCGAACATTCAGTACTTC
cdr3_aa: CASRLLTSGGANIQYF

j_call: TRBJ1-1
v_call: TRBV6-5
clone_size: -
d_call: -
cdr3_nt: TGTGCCAGCAGTTACGCGGGCGGGCACGAGGGTTCGAAGGCTTTCTTT
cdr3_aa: CASSYAGGHEGSKAFF

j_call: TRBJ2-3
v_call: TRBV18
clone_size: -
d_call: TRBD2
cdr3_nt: TGTGCCAGCTCATCGGGACTAGCGGGAGGTGGTTCAGATACGCAGTATTTT
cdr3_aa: CASSSGLAGGGSDTQYF